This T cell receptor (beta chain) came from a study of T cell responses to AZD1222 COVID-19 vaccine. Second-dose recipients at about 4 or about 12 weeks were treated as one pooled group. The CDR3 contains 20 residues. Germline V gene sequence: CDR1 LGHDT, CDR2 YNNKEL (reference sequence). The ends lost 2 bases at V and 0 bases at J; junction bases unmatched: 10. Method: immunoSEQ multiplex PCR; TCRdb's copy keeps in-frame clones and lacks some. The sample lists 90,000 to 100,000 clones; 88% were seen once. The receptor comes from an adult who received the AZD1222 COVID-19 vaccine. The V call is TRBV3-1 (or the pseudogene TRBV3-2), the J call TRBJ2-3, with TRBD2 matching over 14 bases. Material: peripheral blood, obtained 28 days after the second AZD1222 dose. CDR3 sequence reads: CASSQSLGTSGRASTDTQYF. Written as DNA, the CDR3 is TGTGCCAGCAGCCAATCTCTTGGGACTAGCGGGAGAGCTAGCACAGATACGCAGTATTTT.